Following are 7 T cell receptor beta chains from one sample sequenced in a study of siplizumab effects on memory and regulatory T cells. Produced via immunoSEQ multiplex PCR; TCRdb's table is partial and in-frame only. The data contain some 97,000 clones, 94% of them seen just once; the ten biggest clones take up approximately 0.61%. The material sequenced was Tregs sorted from blood. Every receptor here comes from a human donor in good health.

The CDR3 DNA reads as TGTGCCAGCTCACATGGGGGAAAGGGCTACTCCTACGAGCAGTACTTC. Translation: CASSHGGKGYSYEQYF. This sequence joins TRBV18 and TRBJ2-5; either TRBD1 or TRBD2 may fit D (5 bases each). The better agreement between TRBJ2-7 and the DNA end casts doubt on the J call. This CDR3 is built from 16 residues. Germline V gene lookup returns CDR1 KGHSH and CDR2 LQKENI.

The sample holds a few counts of this clone. The chain carries TRBV11-3 and TRBJ2-5; TRBD1 aligns across 8 bases. V lost 5 bases to trimming and J lost 2 bases; unmatched junction nucleotides: 4. In germline, CDR1 is SGHNT, CDR2 YENEEA. The CDR3 length is 14 residues. The CDR3 protein is CASSHHRGQETQYF. The CDR3 region has the DNA TGTGCCAGCAGCCATCACAGGGGGCAAGAGACCCAGTACTTC.

This rearrangement joins TRBV30 to TRBJ1-3; D is ambiguous. The CDR3 loop spans 14 amino acids. Per the germline V gene, CDR1 is GTSNPN and CDR2 is SVGIG (reference sequence). Trimming cost V 0 bases and J 0 bases, with 6 bases left between them. The CDR3 DNA follows: TGTGCCTGGAGTGTGGCCGGCTCTGGAAACACCATATATTTT. Protein product: CAWSVAGSGNTIYF.

This chain uses TRBV9 with TRBJ2-1, with 10 positions matching TRBD2. Germline V lookup: CDR1 SGDLS, CDR2 YYNGEE. The CDR3 covers 15 residues. V lost 0 bases to trimming and J lost 3 bases; unmatched junction nucleotides: 0. CDR3 amino acids: CASSVGTSGYNEQFF. DNA of the CDR3: TGTGCCAGCAGCGTAGGGACTAGCGGCTACAATGAGCAGTTCTTC.

The chain employs TRBV7-3 and TRBJ1-1; D may be TRBD1 (6 bases). Between the trimmed V and J ends, which lost 2 bases and 1 base, there was a span of 17 bases. This CDR3 comprises 17 residues. CDR1 is SGHTA, CDR2 FQGTGA, per germline. CDR3 nucleotide sequence: TGTGCCAGCAGCTTAGGACCTCCGGGGGCGCGGAACACTGAAGCTTTCTTT. The encoded protein is CASSLGPPGARNTEAFF. Full variable domain (rest looked up from reference TRBV7-3 and TRBJ1-1): GAGVSQTPSNKVTEKGKYVELRCDPISGHTALYWYRQSLGQGPEFLIYFQGTGAADDSGLPNDRFFAVRPEGSVSTLKIQRTERGDSAVYLCASSLGPPGARNTEAFFGQGTRLTVV.

J is TRBJ2-7 and V is TRBV6-4, with 10 positions matching TRBD1. The V gene end was trimmed by 10 bases and the J gene end by 2 bases; junction bases not matched to a gene: 11. The CDR3 covers 15 residues. Germline CDR1 and CDR2: MRHNA and SNTAGT. The CDR3 spells CAIQTRQGAPYEQYF. DNA of the CDR3: TGTGCCATCCAAACCAGACAGGGGGCCCCCTACGAGCAGTACTTC.

The chain carries TRBV5-1 and TRBJ1-1; D not resolved. Germline V gene data show CDR1 as SGHRS and CDR2 as YFSETQ. Trimming took 4 bases from V and 5 from J, leaving 12 bases between them. This CDR3 has 13 residues. The CDR3 DNA sequence: TGCGCCAGCAGCCCTTCAGGAAAGACTGAAGCTTTCTTT. As protein: CASSPSGKTEAFF.